The 8 T cell receptor beta chains in this list originate from one sample, sequenced in a study of blood T cells in healthy people across ages. A second about 7 to 11 cycle PCR used barcoded and J-beta primers. TCRdb redid the calling of the 5' RACE reads with MiXCR, one entry per CDR3 protein. The table has about 1.8 million distinct CDR3 sequences, roughly 49% seen once. The source material was blood. These receptors were taken from a woman aged 40 to 50 in good health.

The J gene is TRBJ1-2, the V gene TRBV2; D not resolved. The germline V gene has CDR1 SNHLY and CDR2 FYNNEI. V lost 5 bases and J 8 bases, leaving 15 bases between the germline ends. This CDR3 is 13 amino acids long. CDR3 nucleotides: TGTGCCAGCAGTCCTACTACGACCGGGGGCTACACCTTC. Translation: CASSPTTTGGYTF.

This clonotype was seen a few times. The CDR3 DNA follows: TGCAGCGTCGACGGGACTAGCGGGAGCACAGATACGCAGTATTTT. Encoded protein: CSVDGTSGSTDTQYF. The V gene is TRBV29-1, the J gene TRBJ2-3; 12 bases are shared with TRBD2. The V gene's germline CDR1 is SQVTM and CDR2 ANQGSEA. This CDR3 has 15 residues. V dropped 6 bases and J dropped 0; count of bases not matched to a gene: 4.

The chain has TRBV6-1 and TRBJ2-5, with TRBD2 identical over 7 bases. The germline V gene has CDR1 MNHNS and CDR2 SASEGT. The CDR3 has 15 amino acids. V lost 3 bases to trimming and J lost 4 bases; unmatched junction nucleotides: 8. In nucleotides, the CDR3 is TGTGCCAGCAGTGACTTGCGGGGGTATGGAGAGACCCAGTACTTC. Protein sequence: CASSDLRGYGETQYF.

The chain couples TRBV3-1 to TRBJ1-1; the match to TRBD1 covers 10 bases. The J segment lost 4 bases and the V segment lost 3 bases, leaving 8 bases of the junction unmatched. The CDR3 has 16 residues. Per the germline V gene, CDR1 is LGHDT and CDR2 is YNNKEL (reference sequence). CDR3 protein: CASSQGTGALGTEAFF. CDR3 bases: TGTGCCAGCAGCCAGGGGACAGGGGCCCTGGGCACTGAAGCTTTCTTT.

This clonotype appeared a few times. The rearrangement links TRBV20-1 to TRBJ1-2; D gene uncertain. From germline, CDR1 is DFQATT and CDR2 SNEGSKA (reference sequence). This CDR3 contains 13 residues. V was trimmed by 5 bases and J by 1 base, leaving 11 bases between them. CDR3 amino acids: CSAPTLINYGYTF. The CDR3 region has the DNA TGCAGTGCTCCCACCCTAATTAACTATGGCTACACCTTC.

This chain connects TRBV12-3 or TRBV12-4 to TRBJ2-1; 7 bases align to TRBD1. The DNA matches TRBJ2-7 better at its end, which makes the J call doubtful. The CDR3 loop spans 15 amino acids. The CDR3 DNA is TGTGCCAGCAGTTTAGGGGGACAGAGTAGGAATGAGCAGTACTTC. It yields the protein CASSLGGQSRNEQYF.

Here the CDR3 DNA reads TGTGCCACCAGTGAATTTCAGGGCCGTGGCTACACCTTC. Its protein product is CATSEFQGRGYTF. The rearrangement joins TRBV24-1 to TRBJ1-2, with a tentative D call TRBD1 (5 bases). The CDR3 is 13 amino acids. V lost 4 bases to trimming and J lost 7 bases, with 12 bases between them. Germline values: CDR1 KGHDR, CDR2 SFDVKD.

The rearrangement links TRBV4-3 to TRBJ2-3, with TRBD2 matching 9 bases. This CDR3 comprises 17 residues. The germline gives CDR1 LGHNA, CDR2 YSLEER. The J segment lost 4 bases and the V segment lost 0 bases, leaving 8 bases of the junction unmatched. For the CDR3, the DNA is TGCGCCAGCAGCCAAGAGGTAGCGGCGGGGGGGGCAGATACGCAGTATTTT. Its protein product is CASSQEVAAGGADTQYF.